Below, 3 T cell receptor beta chains from the same sample are listed, as sequenced in a study of T cells in Graves' hyperthyroidism and ophthalmopathy. RNA transcripts were the template for amplifying TCR beta CDR3 regions. HTBI primers drove first-round RT-PCR of the TCR CDR3. TCRdb ran MiXCR on the multiplex PCR reads and lists one entry per CDR3 protein. The table lists some 620,000 distinct CDR3 sequences, 15% to 20% of them singletons, with 3% to 4.5% in the top ten. Sequencing was carried out using blood. Receptors were obtained from a woman in her twenties or thirties with Graves' hyperthyroidism.

This clonotype was observed at least ten times. This chain connects TRBV10-3 to TRBJ1-1; D unresolved. CDR1 ENHRY and CDR2 SYGVKD come from the germline V gene. CDR3 length: 12 residues. Between the trimmed V and J ends, which lost 7 bases and 1 base, there was a span of 7 bases. The CDR3 loop reads CAIKGRNTEAFF. In DNA form, the CDR3 reads TGTGCCATCAAGGGCAGGAACACTGAAGCTTTCTTT.

The V call is TRBV5-1, the J call TRBJ1-6; TRBD1 aligns across 9 bases. V was clipped by 3 bases and J by 8 bases; unmatched bases: 15. CDR3 length equals 18 residues. The germline V gene encodes CDR1 SGHRS and CDR2 YFSETQ. As DNA, the CDR3 is TGCGCCAGCAGCTCCCGCCCCGGGACAGGGTTTTGGGATTCACCCCTCCACTTT. It codes for CASSSRPGTGFWDSPLHF.

This clonotype appeared many times. The V and J genes are TRBV6-1 and TRBJ2-2; D is possibly TRBD1 (5 bases). Between the trimmed V and J ends, which lost 6 bases and 6 bases, there was a span of 11 bases. This CDR3 region has 13 residues. Germline CDR1 MNHNS, CDR2 SASEGT. Here the CDR3 DNA reads TGTGCCAGCAGCTTCACAGGTCCCGGGGAGCTGTTTTTT. Amino acids: CASSFTGPGELFF.